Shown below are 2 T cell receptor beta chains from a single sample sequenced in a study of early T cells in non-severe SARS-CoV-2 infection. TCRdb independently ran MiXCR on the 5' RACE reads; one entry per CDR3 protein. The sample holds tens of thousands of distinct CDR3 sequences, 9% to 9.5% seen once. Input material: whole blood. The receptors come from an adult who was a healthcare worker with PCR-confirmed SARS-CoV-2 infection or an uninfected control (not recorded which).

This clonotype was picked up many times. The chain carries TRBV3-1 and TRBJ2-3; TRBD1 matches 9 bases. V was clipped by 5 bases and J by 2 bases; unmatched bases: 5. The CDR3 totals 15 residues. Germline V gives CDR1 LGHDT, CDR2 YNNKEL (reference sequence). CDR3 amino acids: CASSDGQGFTDTQYF. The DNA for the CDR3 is TGTGCCAGCAGCGACGGACAGGGGTTCACAGATACGCAGTATTTT.

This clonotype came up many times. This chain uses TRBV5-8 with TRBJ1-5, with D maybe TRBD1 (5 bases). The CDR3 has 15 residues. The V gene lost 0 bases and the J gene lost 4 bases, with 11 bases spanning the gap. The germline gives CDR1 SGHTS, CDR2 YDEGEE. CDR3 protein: CASSLAGQFNQPQHF. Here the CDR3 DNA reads TGTGCCAGCAGCTTGGCGGGGCAGTTTAATCAGCCCCAGCATTTT.